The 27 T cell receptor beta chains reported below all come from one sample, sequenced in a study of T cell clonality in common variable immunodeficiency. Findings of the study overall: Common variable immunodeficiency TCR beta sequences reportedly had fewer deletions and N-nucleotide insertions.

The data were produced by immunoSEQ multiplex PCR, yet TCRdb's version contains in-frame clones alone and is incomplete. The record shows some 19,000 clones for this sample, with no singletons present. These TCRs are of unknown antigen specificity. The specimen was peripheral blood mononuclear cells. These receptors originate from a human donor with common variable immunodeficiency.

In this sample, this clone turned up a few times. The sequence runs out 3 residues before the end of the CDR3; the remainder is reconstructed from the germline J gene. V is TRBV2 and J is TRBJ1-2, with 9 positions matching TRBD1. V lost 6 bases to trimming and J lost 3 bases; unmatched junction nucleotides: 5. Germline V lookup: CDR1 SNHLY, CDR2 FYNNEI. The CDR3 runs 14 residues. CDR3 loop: CASRKDRGYYGYTF. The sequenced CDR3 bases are TGTGCCAGCAGGAAGGACAGGGGATACTATGGC.

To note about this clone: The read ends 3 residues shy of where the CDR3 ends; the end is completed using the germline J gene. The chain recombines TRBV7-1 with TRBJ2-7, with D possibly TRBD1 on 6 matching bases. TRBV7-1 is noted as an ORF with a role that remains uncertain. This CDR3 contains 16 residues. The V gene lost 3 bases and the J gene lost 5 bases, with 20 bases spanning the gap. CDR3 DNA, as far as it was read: TGTGCCAGCAGCTCTCTCCGAGGGGGTGGTGGCCACGAG. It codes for CASSSLRGGGGHE. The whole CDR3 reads CASSSLRGGGGHEQYF.

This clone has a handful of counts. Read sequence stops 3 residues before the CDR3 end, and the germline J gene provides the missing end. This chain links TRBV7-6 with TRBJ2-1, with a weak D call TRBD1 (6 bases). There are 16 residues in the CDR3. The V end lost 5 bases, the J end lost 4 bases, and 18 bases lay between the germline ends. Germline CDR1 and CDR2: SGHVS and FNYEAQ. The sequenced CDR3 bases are TGTGCCAGCAGCCCCAAAACGGACAGTTTGTACAATGAG. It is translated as CASSPKTDSLYNE. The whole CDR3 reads CASSPKTDSLYNEQFF.

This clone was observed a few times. CDR3 sequence: CASSVTGGQPQHF. The sequenced part of the CDR3 DNA is TGTGCCAGCAGCGTGACAGGGGGTCAGCCC. The V gene is TRBV7-3, the J gene TRBJ1-5, with 9 bases matching TRBD1. The CDR3 is cut off 3 residues early in the read; its end comes from the germline J gene. Germline trimming cut 5 bases from V and 6 bases from J; bases unmatched to any gene: 2. This CDR3 is built from 13 residues. The germline V gene has CDR1 SGHTA and CDR2 FQGTGA. Full variable domain (rest looked up from reference TRBV7-3 and TRBJ1-5): GAGVSQTPSNKVTEKGKYVELRCDPISGHTALYWYRQSLGQGPEFLIYFQGTGAADDSGLPNDRFFAVRPEGSVSTLKIQRTERGDSAVYLCASSVTGGQPQHFGDGTRLSIL.

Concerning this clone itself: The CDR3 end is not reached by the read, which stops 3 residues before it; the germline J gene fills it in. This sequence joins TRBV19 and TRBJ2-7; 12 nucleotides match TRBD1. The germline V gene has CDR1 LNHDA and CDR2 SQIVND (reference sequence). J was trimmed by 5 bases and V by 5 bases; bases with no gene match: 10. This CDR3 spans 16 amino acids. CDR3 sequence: CASSGDRGQMIDEQYF. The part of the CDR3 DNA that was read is TGTGCCAGTAGTGGGGACAGGGGGCAGATGATCGACGAG.

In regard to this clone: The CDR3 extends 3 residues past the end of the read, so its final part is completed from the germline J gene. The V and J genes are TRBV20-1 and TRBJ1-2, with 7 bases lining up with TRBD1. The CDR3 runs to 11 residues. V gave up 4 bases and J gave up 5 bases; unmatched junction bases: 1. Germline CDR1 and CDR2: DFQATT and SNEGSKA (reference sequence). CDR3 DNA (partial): TGCAGTGCTATGACAGGGTATGGC. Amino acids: CSAMTGYG. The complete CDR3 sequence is CSAMTGYGYTF.

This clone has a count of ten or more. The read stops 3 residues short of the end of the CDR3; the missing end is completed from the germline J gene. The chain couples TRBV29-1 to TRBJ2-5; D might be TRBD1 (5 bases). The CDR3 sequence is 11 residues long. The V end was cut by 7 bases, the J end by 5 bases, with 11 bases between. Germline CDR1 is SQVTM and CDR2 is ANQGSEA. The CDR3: CSAQGWETQYF. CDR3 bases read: TGCAGCGCCCAGGGTTGGGAGACC.

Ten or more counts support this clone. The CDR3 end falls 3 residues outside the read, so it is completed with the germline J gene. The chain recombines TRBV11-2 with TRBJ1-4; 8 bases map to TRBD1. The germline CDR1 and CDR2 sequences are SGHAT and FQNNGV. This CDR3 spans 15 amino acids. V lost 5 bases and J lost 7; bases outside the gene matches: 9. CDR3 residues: CASSLRGTGGEKLFF. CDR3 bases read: TGTGCCAGCAGCCTAAGAGGGACAGGAGGTGAAAAA.

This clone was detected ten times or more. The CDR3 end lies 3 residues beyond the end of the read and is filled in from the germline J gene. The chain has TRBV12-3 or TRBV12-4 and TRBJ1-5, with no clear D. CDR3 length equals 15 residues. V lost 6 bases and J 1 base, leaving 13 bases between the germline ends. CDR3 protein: CASSLFYQSNQPQHF. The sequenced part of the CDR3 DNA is TGTGCCAGCAGCTTATTTTATCAGAGCAATCAGCCC.

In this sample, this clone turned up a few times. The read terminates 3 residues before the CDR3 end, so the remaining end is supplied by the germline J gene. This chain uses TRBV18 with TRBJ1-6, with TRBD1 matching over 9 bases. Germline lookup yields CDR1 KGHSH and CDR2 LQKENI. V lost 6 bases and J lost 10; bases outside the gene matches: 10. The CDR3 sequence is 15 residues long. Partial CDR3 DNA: TGTGCCAGCTCTCCCATGGGGACAGGGCTGTCACCC. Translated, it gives CASSPMGTGLSP. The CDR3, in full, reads CASSPMGTGLSPLHF.

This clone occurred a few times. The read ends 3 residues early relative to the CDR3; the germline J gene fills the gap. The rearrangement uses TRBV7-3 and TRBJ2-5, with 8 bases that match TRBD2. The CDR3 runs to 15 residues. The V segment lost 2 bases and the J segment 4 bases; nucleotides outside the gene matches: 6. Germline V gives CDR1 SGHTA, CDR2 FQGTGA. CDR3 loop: CASSLFGGVGETQYF. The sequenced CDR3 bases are TGTGCCAGCAGCTTATTCGGGGGGGTAGGAGAGACC.

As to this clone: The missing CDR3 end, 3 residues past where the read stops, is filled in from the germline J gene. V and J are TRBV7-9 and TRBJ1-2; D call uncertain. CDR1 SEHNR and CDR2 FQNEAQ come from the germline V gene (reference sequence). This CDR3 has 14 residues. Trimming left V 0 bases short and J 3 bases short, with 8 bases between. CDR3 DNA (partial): TGTGCCAGCAGCTTAGCGGTCAGGTACTATGGC. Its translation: CASSLAVRYYG. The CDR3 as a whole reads CASSLAVRYYGYTF. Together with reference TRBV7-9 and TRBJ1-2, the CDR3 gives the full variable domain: DTGVSQNPRHKITKRGQNVTFRCDPISEHNRLYWYRQTLGQGPEFLTYFQNEAQLEKSRLLSDRFSAERPKGSFSTLEIQRTEQGDSAMYLCASSLAVRYYGYTFGSGTRLTVV.

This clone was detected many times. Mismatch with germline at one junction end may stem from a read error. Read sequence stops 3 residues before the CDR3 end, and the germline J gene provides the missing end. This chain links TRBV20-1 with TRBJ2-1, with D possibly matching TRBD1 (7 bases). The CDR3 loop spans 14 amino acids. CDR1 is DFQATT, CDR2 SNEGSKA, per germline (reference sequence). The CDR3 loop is CGASGRDSYNEQFF. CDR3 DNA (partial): TGCGGTGCTAGTGGGCGGGACAGCTACAATGAG.

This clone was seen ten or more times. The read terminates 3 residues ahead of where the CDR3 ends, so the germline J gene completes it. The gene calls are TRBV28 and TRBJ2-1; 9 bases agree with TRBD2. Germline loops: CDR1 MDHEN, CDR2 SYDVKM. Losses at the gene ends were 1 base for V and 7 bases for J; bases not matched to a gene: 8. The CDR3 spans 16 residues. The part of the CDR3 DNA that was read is TGTGCCAGCAGTTTATACGCGGGAGGGCAAGGGAATGAG. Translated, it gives CASSLYAGGQGNE. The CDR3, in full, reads CASSLYAGGQGNEQFF.

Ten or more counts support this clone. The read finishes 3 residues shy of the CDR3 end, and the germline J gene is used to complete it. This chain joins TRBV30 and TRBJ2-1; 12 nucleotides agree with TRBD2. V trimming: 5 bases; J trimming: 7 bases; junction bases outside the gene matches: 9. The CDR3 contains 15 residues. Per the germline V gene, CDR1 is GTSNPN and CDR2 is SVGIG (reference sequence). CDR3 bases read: TGTGCCTGGGGCGGACTAGCGGGACGTCGGAATGAG. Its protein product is CAWGGLAGRRNE. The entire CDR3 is CAWGGLAGRRNEQFF.

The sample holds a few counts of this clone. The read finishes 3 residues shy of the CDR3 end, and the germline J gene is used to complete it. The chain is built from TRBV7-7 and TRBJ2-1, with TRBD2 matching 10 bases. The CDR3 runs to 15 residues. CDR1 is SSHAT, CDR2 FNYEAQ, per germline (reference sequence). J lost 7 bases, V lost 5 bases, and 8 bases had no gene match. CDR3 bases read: TGTGCCAGCAGCGTGGGAACTAGCGGGATGAATGAG. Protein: CASSVGTSGMNE. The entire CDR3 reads CASSVGTSGMNEQFF.

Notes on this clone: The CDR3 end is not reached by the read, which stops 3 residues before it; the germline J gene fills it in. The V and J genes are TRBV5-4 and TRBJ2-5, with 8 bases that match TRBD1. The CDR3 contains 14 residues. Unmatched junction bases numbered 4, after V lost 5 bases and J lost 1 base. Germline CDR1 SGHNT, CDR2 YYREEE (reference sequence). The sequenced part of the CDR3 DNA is TGTGCCAGCAGACCAGGGGGCTTCCAAGAGACC. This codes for CASRPGGFQET. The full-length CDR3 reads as CASRPGGFQETQYF.

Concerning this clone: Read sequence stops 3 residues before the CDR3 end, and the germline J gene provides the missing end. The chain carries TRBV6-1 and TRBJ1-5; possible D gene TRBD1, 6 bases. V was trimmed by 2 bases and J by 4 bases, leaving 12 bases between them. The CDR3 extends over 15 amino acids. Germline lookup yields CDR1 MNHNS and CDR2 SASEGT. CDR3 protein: CASSEPRGHNQPQHF. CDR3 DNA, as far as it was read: TGTGCCAGCAGTGAACCCAGGGGCCATAATCAGCCC.

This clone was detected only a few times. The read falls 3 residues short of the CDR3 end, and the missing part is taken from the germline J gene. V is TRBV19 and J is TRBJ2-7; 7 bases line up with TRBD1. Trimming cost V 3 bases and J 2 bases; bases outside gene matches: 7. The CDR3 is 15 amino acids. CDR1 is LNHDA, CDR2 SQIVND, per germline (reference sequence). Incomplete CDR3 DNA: TGTGCCAGTAGTATGGGACAGCCTAAACCCTACGAG. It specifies CASSMGQPKPYE. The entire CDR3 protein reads CASSMGQPKPYEQYF.

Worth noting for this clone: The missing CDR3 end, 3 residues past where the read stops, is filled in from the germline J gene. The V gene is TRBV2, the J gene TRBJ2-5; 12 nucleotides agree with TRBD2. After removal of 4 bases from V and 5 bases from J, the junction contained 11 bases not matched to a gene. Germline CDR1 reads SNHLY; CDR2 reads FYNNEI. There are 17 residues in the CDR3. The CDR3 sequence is CASSAGLAGIPGETQYF. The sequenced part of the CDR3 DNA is TGTGCCAGCAGTGCCGGACTAGCGGGGATCCCGGGGGAGACC.

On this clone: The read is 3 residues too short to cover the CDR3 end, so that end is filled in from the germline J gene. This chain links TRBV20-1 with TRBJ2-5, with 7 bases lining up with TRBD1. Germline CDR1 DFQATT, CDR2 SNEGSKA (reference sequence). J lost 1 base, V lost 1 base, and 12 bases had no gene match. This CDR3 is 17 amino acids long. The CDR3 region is CSARVTSRDRPQETQYF. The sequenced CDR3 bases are TGCAGTGCTAGAGTTACATCCCGGGACAGACCCCAAGAGACC.

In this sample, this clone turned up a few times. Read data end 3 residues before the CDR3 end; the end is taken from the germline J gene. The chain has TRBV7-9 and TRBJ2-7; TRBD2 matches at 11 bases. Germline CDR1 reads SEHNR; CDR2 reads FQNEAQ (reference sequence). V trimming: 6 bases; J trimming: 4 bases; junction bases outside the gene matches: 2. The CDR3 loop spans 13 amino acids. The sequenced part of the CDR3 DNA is TGTGCCAGCAGGACTAGCGGGGAATACGAG. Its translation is CASRTSGEYE. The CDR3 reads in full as CASRTSGEYEQYF.

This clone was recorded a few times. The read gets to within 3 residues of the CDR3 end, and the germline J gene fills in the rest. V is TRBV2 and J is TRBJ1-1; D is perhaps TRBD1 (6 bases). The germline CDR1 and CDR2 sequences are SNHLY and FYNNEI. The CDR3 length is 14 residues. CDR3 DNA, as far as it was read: TGTGCCAGCGTGTCAGGGGCCACGCTACCCGAA. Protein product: CASVSGATLPE. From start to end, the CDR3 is CASVSGATLPEAFF.

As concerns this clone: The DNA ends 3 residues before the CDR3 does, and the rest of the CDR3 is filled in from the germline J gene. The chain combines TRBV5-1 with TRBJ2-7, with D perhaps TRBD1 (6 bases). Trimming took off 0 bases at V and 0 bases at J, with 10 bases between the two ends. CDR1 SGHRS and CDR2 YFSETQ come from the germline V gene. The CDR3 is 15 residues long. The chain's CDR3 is CASSLGDTRSYEQYF. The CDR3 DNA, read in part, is TGCGCCAGCAGCTTGGGGGACACCCGCTCCTACGAG.

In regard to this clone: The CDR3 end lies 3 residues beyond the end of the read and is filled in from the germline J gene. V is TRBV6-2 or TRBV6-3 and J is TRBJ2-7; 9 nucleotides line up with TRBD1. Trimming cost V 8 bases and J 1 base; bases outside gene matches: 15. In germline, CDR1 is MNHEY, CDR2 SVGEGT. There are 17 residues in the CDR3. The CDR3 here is CASRSWTGESGSYEQYF. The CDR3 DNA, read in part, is TGTGCCAGCCGATCGTGGACAGGGGAAAGTGGTTCCTACGAG.

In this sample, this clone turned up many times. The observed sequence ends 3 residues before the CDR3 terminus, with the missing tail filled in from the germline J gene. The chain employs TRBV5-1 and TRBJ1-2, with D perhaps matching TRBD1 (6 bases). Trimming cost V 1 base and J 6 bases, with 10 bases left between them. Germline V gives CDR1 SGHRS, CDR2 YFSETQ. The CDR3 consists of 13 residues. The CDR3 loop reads CASSLTGIDGYTF. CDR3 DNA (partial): TGCGCCAGCAGCTTGACAGGGATTGATGGC.

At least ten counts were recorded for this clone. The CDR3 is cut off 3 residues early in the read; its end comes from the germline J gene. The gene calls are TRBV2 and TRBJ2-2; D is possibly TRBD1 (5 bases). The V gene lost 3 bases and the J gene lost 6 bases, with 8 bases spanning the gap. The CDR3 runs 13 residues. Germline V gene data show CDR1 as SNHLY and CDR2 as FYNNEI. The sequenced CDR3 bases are TGTGCCAGCAGTGAGGAAGGGGCCGGGGAG. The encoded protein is CASSEEGAGE. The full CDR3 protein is CASSEEGAGELFF.